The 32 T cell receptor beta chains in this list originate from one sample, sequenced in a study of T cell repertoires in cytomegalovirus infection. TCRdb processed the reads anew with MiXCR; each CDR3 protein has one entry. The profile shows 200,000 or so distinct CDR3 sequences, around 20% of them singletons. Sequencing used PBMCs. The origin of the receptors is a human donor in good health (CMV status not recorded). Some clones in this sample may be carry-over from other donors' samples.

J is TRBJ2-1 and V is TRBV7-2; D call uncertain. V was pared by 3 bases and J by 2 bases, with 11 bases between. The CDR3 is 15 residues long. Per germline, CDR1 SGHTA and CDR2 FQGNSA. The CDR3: CASSFHVGPYNEQFF. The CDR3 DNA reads TGTGCCAGCAGCTTCCACGTAGGACCCTACAATGAGCAGTTCTTC.

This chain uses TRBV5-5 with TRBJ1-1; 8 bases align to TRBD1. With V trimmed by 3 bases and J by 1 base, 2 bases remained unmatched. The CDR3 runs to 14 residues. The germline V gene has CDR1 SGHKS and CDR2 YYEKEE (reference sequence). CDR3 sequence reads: CASSWGQANTEAFF. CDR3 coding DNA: TGTGCCAGCAGCTGGGGACAGGCGAACACTGAAGCTTTCTTT.

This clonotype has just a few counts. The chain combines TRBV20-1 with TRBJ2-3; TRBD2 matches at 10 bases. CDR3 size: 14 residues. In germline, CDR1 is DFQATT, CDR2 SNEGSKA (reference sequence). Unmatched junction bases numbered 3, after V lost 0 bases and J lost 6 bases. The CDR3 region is CSARDLAGADTQYF. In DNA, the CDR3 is TGCAGTGCTAGAGATCTAGCGGGAGCCGATACGCAGTATTTT.

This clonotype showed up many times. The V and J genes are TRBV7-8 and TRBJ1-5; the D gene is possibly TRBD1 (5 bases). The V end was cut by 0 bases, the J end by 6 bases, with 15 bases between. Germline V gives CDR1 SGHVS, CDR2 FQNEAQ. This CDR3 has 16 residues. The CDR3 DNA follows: TGTGCCAGCAGCTTAGCCACCCAGGGACCAGGTCAGCCCCAGCATTTT. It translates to CASSLATQGPGQPQHF.

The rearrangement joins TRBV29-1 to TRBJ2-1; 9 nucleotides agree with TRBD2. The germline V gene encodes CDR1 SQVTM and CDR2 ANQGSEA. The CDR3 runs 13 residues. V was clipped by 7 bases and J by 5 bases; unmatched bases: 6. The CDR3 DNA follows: TGCAGCGCCTGGGCTAGCGGGGACAATGAGCAGTTCTTC. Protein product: CSAWASGDNEQFF.

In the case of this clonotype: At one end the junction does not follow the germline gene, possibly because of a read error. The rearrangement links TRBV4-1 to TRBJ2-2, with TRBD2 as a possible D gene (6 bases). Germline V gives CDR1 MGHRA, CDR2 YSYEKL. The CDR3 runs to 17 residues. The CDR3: CASSQETGRGYGGELSF. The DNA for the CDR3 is TGCGCCAGCAGCCAAGAGACGGGACGGGGGTACGGCGGGGAGCTGTCTTTT.

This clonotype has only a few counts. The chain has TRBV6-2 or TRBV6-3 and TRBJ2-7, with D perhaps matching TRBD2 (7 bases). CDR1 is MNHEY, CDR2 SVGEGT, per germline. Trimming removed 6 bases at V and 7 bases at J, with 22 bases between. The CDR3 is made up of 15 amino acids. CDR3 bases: TGTGCCAGCAGCCTGGGGGCTAGCGGTATTGGGGAGCAGTACTTC. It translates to CASSLGASGIGEQYF.

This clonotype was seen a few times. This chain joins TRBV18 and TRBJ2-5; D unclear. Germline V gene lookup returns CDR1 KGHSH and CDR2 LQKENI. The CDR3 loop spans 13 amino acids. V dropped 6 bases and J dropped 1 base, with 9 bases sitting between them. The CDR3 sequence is CASSTVVQETQYF. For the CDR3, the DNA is TGTGCCAGCTCCACAGTGGTCCAAGAGACCCAGTACTTC.

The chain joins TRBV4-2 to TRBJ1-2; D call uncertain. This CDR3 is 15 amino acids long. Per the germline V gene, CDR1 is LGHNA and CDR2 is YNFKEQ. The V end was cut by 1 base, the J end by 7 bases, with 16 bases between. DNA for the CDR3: TGTGCCAGCAGCCAAGGGCGGGGAGGGTACGGTGGCTACACCTTC. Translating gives CASSQGRGGYGGYTF.

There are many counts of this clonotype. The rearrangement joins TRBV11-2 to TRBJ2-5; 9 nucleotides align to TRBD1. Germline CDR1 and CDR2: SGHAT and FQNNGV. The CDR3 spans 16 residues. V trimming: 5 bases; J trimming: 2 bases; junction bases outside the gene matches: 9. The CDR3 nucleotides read TGTGCCAGCAGCGCCTACAGGGGGCCAGGGCAAGAGACCCAGTACTTC. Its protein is CASSAYRGPGQETQYF.

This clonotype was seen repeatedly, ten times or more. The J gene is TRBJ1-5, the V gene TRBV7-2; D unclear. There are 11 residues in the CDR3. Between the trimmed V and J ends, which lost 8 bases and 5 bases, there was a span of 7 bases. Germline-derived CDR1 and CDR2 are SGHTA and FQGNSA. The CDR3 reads CASGPDQPQHF. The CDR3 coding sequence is TGTGCCAGCGGCCCGGATCAGCCCCAGCATTTT.

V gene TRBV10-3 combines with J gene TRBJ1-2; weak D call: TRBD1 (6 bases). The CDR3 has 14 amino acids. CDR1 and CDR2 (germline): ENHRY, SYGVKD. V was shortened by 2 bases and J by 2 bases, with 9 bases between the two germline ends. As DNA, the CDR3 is TGTGCCATCAGTGAGCCCGACAGGAACTATGGCTACACCTTC. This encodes CAISEPDRNYGYTF.

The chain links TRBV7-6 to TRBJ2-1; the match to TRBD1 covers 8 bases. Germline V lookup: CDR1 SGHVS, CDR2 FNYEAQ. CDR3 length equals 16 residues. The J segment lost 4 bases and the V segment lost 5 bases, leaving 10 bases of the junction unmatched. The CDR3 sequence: CASSPTTGQGYNEQFF. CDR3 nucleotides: TGTGCCAGCAGCCCAACAACAGGACAGGGTTACAATGAGCAGTTCTTC.

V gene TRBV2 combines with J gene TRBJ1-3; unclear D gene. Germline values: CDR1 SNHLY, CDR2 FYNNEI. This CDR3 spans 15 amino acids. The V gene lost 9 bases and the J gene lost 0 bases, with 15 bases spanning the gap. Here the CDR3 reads CARNLGEGSGNTIYF. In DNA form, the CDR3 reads TGTGCCAGAAACTTGGGAGAAGGCTCTGGAAACACCATATATTTT.

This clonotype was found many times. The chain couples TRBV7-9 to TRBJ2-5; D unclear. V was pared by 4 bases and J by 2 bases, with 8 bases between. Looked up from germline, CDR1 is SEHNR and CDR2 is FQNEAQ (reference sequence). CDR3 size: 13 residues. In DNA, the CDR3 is TGTGCCAGCAGCTCTAAAATACAAGAGACCCAGTACTTC. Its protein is CASSSKIQETQYF.

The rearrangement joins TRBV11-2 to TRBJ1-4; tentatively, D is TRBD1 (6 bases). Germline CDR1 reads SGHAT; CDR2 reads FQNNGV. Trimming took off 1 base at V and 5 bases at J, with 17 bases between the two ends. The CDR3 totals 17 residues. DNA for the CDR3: TGTGCCAGCAGCTTAGTTATTCGGCAGGGGTCAAATGAAAAACTGTTTTTT. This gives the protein CASSLVIRQGSNEKLFF.

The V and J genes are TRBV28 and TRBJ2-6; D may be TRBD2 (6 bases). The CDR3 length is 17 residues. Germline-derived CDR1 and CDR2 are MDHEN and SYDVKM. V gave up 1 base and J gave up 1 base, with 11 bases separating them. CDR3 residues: CASSLSGRGSGANVLTF. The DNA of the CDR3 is TGTGCCAGCAGTTTATCAGGACGGGGGTCTGGGGCCAACGTCCTGACTTTC.

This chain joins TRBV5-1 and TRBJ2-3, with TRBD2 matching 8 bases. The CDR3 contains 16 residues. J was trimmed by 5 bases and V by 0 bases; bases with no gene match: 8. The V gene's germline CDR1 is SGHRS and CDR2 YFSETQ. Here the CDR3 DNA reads TGCGCCAGCAGCTTGGAGAAGCGGGAGAGGATAGATACGCAGTATTTT. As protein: CASSLEKRERIDTQYF.

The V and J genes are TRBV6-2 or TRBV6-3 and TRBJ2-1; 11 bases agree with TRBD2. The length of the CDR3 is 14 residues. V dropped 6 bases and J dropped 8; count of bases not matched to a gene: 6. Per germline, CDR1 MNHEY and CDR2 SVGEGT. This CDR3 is CASRPGLAVHEQFF. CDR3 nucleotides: TGTGCCAGCAGGCCGGGACTAGCGGTCCATGAGCAGTTCTTC.

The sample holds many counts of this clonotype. The CDR3 sequence is CASSLGQFSYEQYF. CDR3 coding DNA: TGTGCCAGCAGCTTAGGGCAGTTCTCCTACGAGCAGTACTTC. The chain links TRBV7-8 to TRBJ2-7, with D hard to call. The CDR3 has 14 amino acids. Between the trimmed V and J ends, which lost 1 base and 0 bases, there was a span of 7 bases. Germline CDR1 and CDR2: SGHVS and FQNEAQ.

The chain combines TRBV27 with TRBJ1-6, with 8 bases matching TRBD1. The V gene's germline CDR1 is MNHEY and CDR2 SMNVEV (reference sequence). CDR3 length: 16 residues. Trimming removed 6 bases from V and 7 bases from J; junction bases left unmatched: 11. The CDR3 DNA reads TGTGCCAGCAGCAACAACGTACAGGGGGTAAATTCACCCCTCCACTTT. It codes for CASSNNVQGVNSPLHF.

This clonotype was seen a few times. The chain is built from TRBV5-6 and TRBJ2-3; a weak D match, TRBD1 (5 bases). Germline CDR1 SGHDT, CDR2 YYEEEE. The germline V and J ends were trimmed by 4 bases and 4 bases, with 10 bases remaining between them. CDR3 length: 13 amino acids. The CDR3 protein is CASSVLQADTQYF. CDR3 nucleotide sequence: TGTGCCAGCAGCGTGCTACAGGCAGATACGCAGTATTTT.

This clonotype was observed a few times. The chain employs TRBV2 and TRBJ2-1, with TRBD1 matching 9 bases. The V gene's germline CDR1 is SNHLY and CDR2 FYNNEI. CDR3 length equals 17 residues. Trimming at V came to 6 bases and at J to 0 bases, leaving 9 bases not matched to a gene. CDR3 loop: CASSPGQGRGSYNEQFF. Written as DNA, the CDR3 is TGTGCCAGCAGCCCGGGACAGGGACGGGGCTCCTACAATGAGCAGTTCTTC.

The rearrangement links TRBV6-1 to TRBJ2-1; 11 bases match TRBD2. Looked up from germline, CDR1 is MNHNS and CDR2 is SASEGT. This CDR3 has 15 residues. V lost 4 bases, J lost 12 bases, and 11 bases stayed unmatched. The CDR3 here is CASSATSGSFFRQFF. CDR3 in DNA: TGTGCCAGCAGTGCCACTAGCGGGAGCTTTTTTCGGCAGTTCTTC.

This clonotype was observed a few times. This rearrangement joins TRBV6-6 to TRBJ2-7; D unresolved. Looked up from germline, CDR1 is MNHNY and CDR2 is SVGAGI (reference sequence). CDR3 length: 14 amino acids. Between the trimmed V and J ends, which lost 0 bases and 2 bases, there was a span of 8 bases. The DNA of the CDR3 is TGTGCCAGCAGTTACTCAGGGAACCCCTACGAGCAGTACTTC. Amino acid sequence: CASSYSGNPYEQYF.

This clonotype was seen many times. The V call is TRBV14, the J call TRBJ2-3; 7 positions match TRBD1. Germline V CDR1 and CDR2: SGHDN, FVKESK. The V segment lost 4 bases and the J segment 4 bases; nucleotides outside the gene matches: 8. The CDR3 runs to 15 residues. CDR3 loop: CASSLTTGVADTQYF. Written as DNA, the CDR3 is TGTGCCAGCAGCCTAACAACAGGGGTCGCAGATACGCAGTATTTT.

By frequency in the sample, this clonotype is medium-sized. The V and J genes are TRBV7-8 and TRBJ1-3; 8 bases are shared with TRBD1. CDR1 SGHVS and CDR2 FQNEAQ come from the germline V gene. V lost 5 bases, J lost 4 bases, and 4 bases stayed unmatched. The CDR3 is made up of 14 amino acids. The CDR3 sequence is CASSMGQAGNTIYF. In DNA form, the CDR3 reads TGTGCCAGCAGCATGGGACAGGCCGGAAACACCATATATTTT.

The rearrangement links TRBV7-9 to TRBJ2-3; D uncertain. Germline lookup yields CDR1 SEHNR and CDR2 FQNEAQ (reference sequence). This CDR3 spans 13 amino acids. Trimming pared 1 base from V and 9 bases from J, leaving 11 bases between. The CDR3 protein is CASSLEADWTQYF. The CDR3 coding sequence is TGTGCCAGCAGCTTAGAGGCAGATTGGACGCAGTATTTT.

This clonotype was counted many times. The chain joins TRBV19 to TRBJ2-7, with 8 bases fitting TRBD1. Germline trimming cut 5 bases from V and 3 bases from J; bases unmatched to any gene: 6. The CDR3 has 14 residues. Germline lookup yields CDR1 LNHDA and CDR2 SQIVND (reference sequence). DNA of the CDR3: TGTGCCAGTAGTCCGAGACAGGGGATCTACGAGCAGTACTTC. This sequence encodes CASSPRQGIYEQYF.

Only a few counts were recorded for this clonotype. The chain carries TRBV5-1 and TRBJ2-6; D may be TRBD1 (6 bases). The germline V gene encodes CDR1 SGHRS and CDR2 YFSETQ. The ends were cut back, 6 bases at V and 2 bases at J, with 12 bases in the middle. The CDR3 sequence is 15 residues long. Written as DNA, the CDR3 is TGCGCCAGCACTCGGGACAACCCTGGGGCCAACGTCCTGACTTTC. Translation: CASTRDNPGANVLTF.

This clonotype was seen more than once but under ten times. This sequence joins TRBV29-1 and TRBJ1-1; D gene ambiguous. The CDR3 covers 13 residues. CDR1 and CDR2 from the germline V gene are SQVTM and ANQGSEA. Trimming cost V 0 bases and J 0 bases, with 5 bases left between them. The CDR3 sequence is CSVEELMNTEAFF. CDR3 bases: TGCAGCGTTGAAGAGCTGATGAACACTGAAGCTTTCTTT.

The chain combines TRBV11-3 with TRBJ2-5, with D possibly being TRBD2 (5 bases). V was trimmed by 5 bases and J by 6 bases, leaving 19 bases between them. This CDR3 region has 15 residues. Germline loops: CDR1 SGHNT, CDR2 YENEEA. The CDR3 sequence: CASSARRGTGKTQYF. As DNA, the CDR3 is TGTGCCAGCAGCGCCCGTCGGGGAACGGGGAAGACCCAGTACTTC.